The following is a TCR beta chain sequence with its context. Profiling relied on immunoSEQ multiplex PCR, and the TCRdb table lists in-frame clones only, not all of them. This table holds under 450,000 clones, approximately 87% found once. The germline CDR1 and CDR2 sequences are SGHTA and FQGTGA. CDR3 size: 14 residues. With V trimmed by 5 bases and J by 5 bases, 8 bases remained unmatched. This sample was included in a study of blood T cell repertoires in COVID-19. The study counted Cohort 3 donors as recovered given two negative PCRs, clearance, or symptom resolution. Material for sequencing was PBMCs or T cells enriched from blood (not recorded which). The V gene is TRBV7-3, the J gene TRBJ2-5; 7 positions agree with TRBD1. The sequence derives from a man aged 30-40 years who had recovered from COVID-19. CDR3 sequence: CASSLQGGGETQYF. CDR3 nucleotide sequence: TGTGCCAGCAGCCTGCAAGGGGGCGGCGAGACCCAGTACTTC.